This TCR beta chain came from a study of blood T cell repertoires in COVID-19. TCRdb's copy holds only in-frame clones and misses some; the assay was immunoSEQ multiplex PCR. The sample lists fewer than 120,000 clones; roughly 80% were seen once. The V end was cut by 4 bases, the J end by 5 bases, with 8 bases between. Germline-derived CDR1 and CDR2 are SGHKS and YYEKEE (reference sequence). This CDR3 is built from 12 residues. The chain joins TRBV5-5 to TRBJ2-3, with D unclear. Sequencing used peripheral blood. The source of this sequence is a woman between 55 and 75 years old with acute or convalescent COVID-19. The CDR3 DNA follows: TGTGCCAGCAGCCCACAGTTAGATACGCAGTATTTT. It yields the protein CASSPQLDTQYF.